This T cell receptor (beta chain) is from a study of regulatory T cells in long-lasting Graves disease. The TCR beta library used iRepertoire HTBI primers with Arm-PCR amplification of CDR3. MiXCR, applied by TCRdb to the multiplex PCR reads, yields one record per CDR3 protein. The sample shows 350,000 to 450,000 distinct CDR3 sequences, 15% of them seen only once. General study findings and limits: Relative to newly diagnosed Graves' patients, persistent ones had lower TCR diversity.

Germline V gene lookup returns CDR1 SEHNR and CDR2 FQNEAQ (reference sequence). The CDR3 extends over 15 amino acids. The V end was cut by 7 bases, the J end by 2 bases, with 15 bases between. On this clonotype: The antigen is unknown. A read error may be the cause here, since a much bigger clone is one base away.

Indicated time point: newly diagnosed GD, antithyroid drugs for less than 3 months. With RNA extracted from PBMCs as input, the TCR library was made. These same data were also listed under a study on T cells in Graves' hyperthyroidism and ophthalmopathy.

The chain employs TRBV7-9 and TRBJ1-3; D might be TRBD1 (5 bases). Sequencing was performed on peripheral blood mononuclear cells (PBMCs), taken at new diagnosis, from a patient treated with antithyroid drugs. The clonotype comes from a woman between 40 and 55 years old with Graves disease. This CDR3 is CASTDRGVPGNTIYF. In DNA, the CDR3 is TGTGCCAGCACCGACCGGGGGGTTCCTGGAAACACCATATATTTT.